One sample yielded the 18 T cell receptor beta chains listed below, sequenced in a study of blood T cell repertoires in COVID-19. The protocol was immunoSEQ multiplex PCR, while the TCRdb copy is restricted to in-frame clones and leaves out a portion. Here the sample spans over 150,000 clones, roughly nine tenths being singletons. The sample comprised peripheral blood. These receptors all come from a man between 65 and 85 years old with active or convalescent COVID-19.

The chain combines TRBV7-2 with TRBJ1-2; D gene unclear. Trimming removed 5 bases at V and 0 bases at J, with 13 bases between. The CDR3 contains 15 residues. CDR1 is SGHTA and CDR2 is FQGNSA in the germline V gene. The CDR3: CASSPREATNYGYTF. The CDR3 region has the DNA TGTGCCAGCAGCCCCCGCGAAGCCACTAACTATGGCTACACCTTC.

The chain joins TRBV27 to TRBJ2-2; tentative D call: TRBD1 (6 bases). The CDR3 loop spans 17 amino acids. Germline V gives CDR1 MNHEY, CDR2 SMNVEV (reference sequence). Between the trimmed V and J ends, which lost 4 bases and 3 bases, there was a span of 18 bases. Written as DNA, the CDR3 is TGTGCCAGCAGTTGGGACATTCAAAGGGGGTACACCGGGGAGCTGTTTTTT. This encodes CASSWDIQRGYTGELFF.

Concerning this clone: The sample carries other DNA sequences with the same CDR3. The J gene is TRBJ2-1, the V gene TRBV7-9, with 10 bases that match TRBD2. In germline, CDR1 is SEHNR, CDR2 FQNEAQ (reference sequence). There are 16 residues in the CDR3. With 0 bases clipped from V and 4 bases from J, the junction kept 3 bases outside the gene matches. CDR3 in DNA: TGTGCCAGCAGCTTAGCCCTAGCGGGAGCATACAATGAGCAGTTCTTC. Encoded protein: CASSLALAGAYNEQFF.

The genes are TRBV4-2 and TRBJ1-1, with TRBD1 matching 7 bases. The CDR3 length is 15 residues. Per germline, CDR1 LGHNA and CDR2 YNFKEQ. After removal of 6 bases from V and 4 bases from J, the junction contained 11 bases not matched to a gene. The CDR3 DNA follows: TGTGCCAGCAGTCAACCAGGGACAGCTGGCACTGAAGCTTTCTTT. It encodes CASSQPGTAGTEAFF.

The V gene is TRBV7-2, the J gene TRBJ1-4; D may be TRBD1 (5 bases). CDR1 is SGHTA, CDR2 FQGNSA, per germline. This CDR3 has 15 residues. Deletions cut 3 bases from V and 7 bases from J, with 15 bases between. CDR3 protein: CASSFSGGLSEKLFF. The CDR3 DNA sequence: TGTGCCAGCAGCTTTTCTGGGGGGTTAAGTGAAAAACTGTTTTTT.

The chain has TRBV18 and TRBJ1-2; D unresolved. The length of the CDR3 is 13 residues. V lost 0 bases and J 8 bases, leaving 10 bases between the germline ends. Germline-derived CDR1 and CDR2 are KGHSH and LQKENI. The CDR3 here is CASSPPTGDGYTF. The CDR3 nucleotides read TGTGCCAGCTCACCACCGACTGGAGACGGCTACACCTTC.

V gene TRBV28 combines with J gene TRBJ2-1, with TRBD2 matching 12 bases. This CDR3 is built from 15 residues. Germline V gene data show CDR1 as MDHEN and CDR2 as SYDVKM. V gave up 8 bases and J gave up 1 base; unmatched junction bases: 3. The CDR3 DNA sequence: TGTGCCAGCCAACTAGCGGGAGGTTCCTACAATGAGCAGTTCTTC. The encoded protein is CASQLAGGSYNEQFF.

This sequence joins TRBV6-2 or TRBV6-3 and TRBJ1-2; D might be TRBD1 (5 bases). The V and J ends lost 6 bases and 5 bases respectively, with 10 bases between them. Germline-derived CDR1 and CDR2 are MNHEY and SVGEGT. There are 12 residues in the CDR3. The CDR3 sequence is CASSPGGYGYTF. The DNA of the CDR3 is TGTGCCAGCAGCCCCGGGGGGTATGGCTACACCTTC.

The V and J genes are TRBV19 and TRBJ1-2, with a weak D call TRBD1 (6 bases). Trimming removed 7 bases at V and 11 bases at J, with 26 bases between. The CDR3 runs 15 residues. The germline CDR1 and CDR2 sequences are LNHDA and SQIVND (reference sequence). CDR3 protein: CASNAGTRLGWSYTF. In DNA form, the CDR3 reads TGTGCCAGTAATGCCGGGACACGGCTTGGATGGTCGTACACCTTC.

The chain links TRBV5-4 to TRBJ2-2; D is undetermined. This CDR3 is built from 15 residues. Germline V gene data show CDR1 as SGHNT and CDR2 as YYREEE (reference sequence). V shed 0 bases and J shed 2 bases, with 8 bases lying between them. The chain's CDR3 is CASSLGEANTGELFF. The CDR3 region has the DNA TGTGCCAGCAGCTTGGGAGAGGCTAACACCGGGGAGCTGTTTTTT.

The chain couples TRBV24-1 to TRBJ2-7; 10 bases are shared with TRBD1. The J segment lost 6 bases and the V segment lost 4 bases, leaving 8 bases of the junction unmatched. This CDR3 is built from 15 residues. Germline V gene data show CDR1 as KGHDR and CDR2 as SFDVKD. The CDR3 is CATSDPGTGASEQYF. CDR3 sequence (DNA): TGTGCCACCAGTGACCCCGGGACAGGGGCGAGCGAGCAGTACTTC.

CDR3 nucleotide sequence: TGTGCCAGCAGCGGACAGACCAATCAGCCCCAGCATTTT. The encoded protein is CASSGQTNQPQHF. The chain couples TRBV2 to TRBJ1-5; D possibly corresponds to TRBD1 (6 bases). V lost 6 bases, J lost 3 bases, and 9 bases lay in between. Germline V gene data show CDR1 as SNHLY and CDR2 as FYNNEI. The CDR3 covers 13 residues.

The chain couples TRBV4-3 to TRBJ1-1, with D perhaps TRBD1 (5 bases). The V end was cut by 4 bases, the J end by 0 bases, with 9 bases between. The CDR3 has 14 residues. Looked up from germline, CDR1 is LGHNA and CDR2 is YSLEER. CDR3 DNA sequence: TGCGCCAGCAGCCTGGGACTGCTGAACACTGAAGCTTTCTTT. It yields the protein CASSLGLLNTEAFF.

Here the CDR3 reads CATGTTSTYEQFF. CDR3 DNA: TGTGCCACCGGGACTACCTCTACTTATGAGCAGTTCTTC. J is TRBJ2-1 and V is TRBV24-1; 7 bases fit TRBD2. V lost 9 bases, J lost 8 bases, and 9 bases stayed unmatched. Germline CDR1 reads KGHDR; CDR2 reads SFDVKD. This CDR3 has 13 residues.

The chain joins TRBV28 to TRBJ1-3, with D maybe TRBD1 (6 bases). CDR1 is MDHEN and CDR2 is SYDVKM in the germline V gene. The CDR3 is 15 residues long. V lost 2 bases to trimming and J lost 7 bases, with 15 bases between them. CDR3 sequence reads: CASSLILRGGNTIYF. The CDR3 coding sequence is TGTGCCAGCAGTTTAATCCTCAGGGGTGGTAACACCATATATTTT.

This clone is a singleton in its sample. The CDR3 region has the DNA TGTGCCAGCAGCTGGGGTGGGAGCCTCAAGACCCAGTACTTC. This gives the protein CASSWGGSLKTQYF. The rearrangement uses TRBV6-2 or TRBV6-3 and TRBJ2-5, with D possibly TRBD2 on 5 matching bases. From germline, CDR1 is MNHEY and CDR2 SVGEGT. This CDR3 region has 14 residues. The V gene lost 6 bases and the J gene lost 6 bases, with 17 bases spanning the gap.

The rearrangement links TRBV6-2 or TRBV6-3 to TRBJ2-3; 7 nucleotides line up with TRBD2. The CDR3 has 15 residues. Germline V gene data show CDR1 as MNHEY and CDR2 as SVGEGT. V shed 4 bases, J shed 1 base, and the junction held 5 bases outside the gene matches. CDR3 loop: CASSWGGIGTDTQYF. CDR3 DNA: TGTGCCAGCAGTTGGGGGGGGATCGGCACAGATACGCAGTATTTT.

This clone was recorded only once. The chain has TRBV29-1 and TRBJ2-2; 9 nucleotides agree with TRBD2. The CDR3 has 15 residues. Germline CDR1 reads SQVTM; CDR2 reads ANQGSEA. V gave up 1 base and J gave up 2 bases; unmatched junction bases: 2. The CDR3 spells CSVEGLAVNTGELFF. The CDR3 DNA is TGCAGCGTTGAAGGACTAGCGGTAAACACCGGGGAGCTGTTTTTT.